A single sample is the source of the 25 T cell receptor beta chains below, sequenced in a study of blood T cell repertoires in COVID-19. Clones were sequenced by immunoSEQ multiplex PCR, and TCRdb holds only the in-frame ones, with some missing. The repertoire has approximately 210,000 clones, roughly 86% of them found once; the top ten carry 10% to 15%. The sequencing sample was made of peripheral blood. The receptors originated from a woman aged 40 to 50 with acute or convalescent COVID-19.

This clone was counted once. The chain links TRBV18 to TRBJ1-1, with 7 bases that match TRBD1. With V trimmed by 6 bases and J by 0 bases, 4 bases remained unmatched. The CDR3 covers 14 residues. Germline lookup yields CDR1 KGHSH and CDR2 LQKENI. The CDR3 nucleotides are TGTGCCAGCTCCCCAGGGACAGTGAACACTGAAGCTTTCTTT. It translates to CASSPGTVNTEAFF.

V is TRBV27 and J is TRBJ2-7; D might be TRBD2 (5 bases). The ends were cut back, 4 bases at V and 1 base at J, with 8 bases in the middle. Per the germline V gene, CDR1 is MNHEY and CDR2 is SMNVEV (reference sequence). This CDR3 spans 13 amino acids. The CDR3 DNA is TGTGCCAGCAGTTCCGGGATTTCCTACGAGCAGTACTTC. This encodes CASSSGISYEQYF.

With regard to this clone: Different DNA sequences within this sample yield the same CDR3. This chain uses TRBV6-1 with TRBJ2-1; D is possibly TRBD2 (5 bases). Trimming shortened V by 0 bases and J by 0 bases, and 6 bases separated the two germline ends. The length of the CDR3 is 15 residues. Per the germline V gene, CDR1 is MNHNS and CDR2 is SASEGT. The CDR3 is CASSEAAGSYNEQFF. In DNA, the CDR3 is TGTGCCAGCAGTGAAGCGGCGGGCTCCTACAATGAGCAGTTCTTC.

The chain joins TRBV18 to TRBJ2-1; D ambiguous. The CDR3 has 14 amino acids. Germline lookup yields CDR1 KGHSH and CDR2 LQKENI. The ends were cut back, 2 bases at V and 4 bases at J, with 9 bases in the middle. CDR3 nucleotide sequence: TGTGCCAGCTCACCAGACACTTCTTACAATGAGCAGTTCTTC. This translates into CASSPDTSYNEQFF.

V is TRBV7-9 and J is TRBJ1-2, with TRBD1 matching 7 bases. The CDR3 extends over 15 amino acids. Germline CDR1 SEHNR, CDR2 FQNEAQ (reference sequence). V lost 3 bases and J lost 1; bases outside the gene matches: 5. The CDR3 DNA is TGTGCCAGCAGCTTCCGGGACAGTGTTAACTATGGCTACACCTTC. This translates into CASSFRDSVNYGYTF.

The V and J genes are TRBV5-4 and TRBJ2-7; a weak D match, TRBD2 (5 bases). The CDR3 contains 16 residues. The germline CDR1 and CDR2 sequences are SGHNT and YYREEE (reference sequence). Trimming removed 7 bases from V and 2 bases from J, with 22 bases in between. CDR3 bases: TGTGCCAGCTACCGTAACACGAACATAGCGACCTACGAGCAGTACTTC. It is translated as CASYRNTNIATYEQYF.

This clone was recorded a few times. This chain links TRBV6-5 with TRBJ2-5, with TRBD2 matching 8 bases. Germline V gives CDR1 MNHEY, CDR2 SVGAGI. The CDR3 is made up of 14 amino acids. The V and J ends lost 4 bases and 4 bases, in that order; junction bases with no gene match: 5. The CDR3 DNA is TGTGCCAGCAGTTCTAAAGCGGGAGTAGAGACCCAGTACTTC. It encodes CASSSKAGVETQYF.

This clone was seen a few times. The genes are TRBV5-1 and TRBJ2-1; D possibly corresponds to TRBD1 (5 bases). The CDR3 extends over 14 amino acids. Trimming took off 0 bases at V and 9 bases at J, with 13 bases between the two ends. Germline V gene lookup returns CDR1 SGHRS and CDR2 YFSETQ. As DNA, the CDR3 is TGCGCCAGCAGCTTGGTGGCAGGGAACACTGAGCAGTTCTTC. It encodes CASSLVAGNTEQFF.

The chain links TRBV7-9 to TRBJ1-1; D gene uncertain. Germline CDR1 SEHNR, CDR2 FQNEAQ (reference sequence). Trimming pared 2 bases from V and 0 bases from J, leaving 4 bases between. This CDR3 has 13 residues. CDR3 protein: CASSLSLNTEAFF. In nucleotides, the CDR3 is TGTGCCAGCAGCTTATCATTGAACACTGAAGCTTTCTTT.

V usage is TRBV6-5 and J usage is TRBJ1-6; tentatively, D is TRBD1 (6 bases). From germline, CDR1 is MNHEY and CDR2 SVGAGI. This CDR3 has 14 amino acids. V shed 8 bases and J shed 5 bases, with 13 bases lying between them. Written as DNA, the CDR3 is TGTGCCAGCCTGGGCGGACAGCATAATTCACCCCTCCACTTT. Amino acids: CASLGGQHNSPLHF.

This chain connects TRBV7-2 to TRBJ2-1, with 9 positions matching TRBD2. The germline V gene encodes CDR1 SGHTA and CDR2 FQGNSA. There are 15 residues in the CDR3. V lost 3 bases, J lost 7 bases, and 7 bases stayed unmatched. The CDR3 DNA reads TGTGCCAGCAGCTTCGCGCGGGGGGGCCAAAATGAGCAGTTCTTC. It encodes CASSFARGGQNEQFF.

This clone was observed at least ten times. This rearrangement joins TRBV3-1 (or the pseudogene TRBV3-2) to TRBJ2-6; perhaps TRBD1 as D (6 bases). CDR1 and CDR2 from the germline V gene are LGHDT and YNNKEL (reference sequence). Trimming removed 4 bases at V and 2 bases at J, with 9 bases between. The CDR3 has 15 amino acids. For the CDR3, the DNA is TGTGCCAGCAGCCCCCACAGGGCTGGGGCCAACGTCCTGACTTTC. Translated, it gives CASSPHRAGANVLTF.

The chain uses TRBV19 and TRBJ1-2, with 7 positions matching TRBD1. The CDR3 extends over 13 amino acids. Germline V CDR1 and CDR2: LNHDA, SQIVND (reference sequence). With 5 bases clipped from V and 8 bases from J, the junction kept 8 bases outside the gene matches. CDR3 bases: TGTGCCAGTAGTCCCTACAGGGGTCAAGGCTACACCTTC. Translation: CASSPYRGQGYTF.

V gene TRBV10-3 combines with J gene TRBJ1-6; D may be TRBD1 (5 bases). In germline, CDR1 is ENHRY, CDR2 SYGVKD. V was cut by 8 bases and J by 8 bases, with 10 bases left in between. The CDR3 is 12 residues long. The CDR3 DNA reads TGTGCCATCCGGGACTGGGATTCACCCCTCCACTTT. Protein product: CAIRDWDSPLHF.

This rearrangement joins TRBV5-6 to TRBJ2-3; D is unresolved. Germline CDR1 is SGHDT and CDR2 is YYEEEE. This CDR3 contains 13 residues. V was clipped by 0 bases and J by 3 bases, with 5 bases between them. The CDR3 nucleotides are TGTGCCAGCAGCTTGGTTGCGACAGATACGCAGTATTTT. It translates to CASSLVATDTQYF.

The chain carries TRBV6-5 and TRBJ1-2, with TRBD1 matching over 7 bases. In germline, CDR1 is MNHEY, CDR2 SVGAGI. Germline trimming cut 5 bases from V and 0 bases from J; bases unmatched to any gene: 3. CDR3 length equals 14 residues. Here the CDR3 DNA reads TGTGCCAGCAGTACAGGGACAGCTAACTATGGCTACACCTTC. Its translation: CASSTGTANYGYTF.

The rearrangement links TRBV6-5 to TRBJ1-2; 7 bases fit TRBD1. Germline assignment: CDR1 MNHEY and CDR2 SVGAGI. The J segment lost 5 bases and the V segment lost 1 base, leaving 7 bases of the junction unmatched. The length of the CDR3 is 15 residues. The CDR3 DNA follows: TGTGCCAGCAGTTACTGGTCAGGGGGAAATTATGGCTACACCTTC. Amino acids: CASSYWSGGNYGYTF.

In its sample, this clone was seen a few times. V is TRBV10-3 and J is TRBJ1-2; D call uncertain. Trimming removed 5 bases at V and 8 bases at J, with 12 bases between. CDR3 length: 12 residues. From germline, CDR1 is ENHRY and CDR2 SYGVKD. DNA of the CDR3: TGTGCCATCAGTCCAGGCTTCGAGGGCTACACCTTC. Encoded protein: CAISPGFEGYTF.

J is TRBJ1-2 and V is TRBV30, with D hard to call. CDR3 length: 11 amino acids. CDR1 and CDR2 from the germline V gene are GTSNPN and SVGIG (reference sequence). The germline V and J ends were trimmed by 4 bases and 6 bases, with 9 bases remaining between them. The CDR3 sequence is CAWKDWDGYTF. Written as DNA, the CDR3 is TGTGCCTGGAAGGACTGGGATGGCTACACCTTC.

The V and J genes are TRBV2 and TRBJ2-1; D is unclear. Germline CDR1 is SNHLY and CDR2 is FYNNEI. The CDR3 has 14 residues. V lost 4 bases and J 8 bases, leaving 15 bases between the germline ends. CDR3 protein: CASSAEDLVDEQFF. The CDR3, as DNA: TGTGCCAGCAGTGCCGAGGATTTGGTCGATGAGCAGTTCTTC.

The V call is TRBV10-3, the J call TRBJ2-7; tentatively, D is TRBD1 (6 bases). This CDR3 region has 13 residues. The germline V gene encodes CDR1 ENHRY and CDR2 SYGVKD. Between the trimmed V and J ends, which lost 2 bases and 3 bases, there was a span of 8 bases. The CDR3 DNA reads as TGTGCCATCAGTGAGGCAGGGGACTACGAGCAGTACTTC. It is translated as CAISEAGDYEQYF.

The CDR3 spells CASSLESGVTDTQYF. In DNA, the CDR3 is TGCGCCAGCAGCTTGGAGTCGGGGGTCACAGATACGCAGTATTTT. The chain combines TRBV5-1 with TRBJ2-3; TRBD2 is a possible D gene (6 bases). The CDR3 is 15 residues long. Germline V lookup: CDR1 SGHRS, CDR2 YFSETQ. V dropped 0 bases and J dropped 2 bases, with 10 bases sitting between them.

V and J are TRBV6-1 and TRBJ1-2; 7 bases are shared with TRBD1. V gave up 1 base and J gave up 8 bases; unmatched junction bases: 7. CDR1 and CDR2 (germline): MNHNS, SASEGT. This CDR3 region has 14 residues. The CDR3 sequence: CASSEGTGLVGYTF. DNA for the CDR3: TGTGCCAGCAGTGAAGGGACAGGTCTAGTGGGCTACACCTTC.

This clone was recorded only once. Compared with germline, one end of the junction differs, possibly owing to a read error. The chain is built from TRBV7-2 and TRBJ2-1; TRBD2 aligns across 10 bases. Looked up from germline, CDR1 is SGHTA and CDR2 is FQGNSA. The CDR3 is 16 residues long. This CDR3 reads CASSLQAGGPYNEQFF. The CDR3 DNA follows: TGTGCCAGCAGCCTGCAAGCGGGGGGGCCCTATAATGAGCAGTTCTTC. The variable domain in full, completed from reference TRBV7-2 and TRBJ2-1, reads GAGVSQSPSNKVTEKGKDVELRCDPISGHTALYWYRQSLGQGLEFLIYFQGNSAPDKSGLPSDRFSAERTGGSVSTLTIQRTQQEDSAVYLCASSLQAGGPYNEQFFGPGTRLTVL.

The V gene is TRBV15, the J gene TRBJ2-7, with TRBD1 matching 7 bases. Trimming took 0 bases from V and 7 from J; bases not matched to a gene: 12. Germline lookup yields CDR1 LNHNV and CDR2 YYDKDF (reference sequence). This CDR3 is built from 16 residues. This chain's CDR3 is CATSRESGGMVGEQYF. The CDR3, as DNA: TGTGCCACCAGCAGAGAATCAGGGGGAATGGTAGGTGAGCAGTACTTC.